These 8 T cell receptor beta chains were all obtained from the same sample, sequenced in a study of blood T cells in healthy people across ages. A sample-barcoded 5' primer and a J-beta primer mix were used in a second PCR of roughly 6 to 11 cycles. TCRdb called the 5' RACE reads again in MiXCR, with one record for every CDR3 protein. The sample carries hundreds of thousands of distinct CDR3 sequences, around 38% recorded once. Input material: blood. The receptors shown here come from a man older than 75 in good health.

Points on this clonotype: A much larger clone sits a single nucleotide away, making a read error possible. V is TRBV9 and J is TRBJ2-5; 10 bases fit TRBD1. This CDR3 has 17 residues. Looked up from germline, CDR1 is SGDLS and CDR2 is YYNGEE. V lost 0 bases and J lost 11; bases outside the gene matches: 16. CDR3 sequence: CASSVEEGQGYDNEQYF. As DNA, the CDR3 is TGTGCCAGCAGCGTAGAAGAGGGACAGGGGTATGACAATGAGCAGTACTTC. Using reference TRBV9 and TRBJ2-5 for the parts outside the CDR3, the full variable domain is DSGVTQTPKHLITATGQRVTLRCSPRSGDLSVYWYQQSLDQGLQFLIQYYNGEERAKGNILERFSAQQFPDLHSELNLSSLELGDSALYFCASSVEEGQGYDNEQYFGPGTRLLVL.

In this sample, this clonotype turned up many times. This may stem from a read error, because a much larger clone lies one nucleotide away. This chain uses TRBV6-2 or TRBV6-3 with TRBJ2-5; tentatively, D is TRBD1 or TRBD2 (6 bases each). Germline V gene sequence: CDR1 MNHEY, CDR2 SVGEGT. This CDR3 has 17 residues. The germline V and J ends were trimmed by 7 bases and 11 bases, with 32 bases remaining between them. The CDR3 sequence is CASTEGPGAGYDNEQYF. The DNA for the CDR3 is TGTGCCAGCACCGAGGGTCCGGGGGCCGGGTACGACAATGAGCAGTACTTC.

The CDR3 region has the DNA TGTGCCAGCATCCTCGGGCTGGGGGGCTCCTACAATGAGCAGTTCTTC. Translated: CASILGLGGSYNEQFF. The chain employs TRBV11-2 and TRBJ2-1, with a weak D call TRBD2 (6 bases). This CDR3 region has 16 residues. V was cut by 7 bases and J by 0 bases, with 16 bases left in between. Germline loops: CDR1 SGHAT, CDR2 FQNNGV.

CDR3 sequence reads: CASSLGGFGETQYF. The CDR3 nucleotides read TGTGCCAGCAGTCTCGGGGGGTTCGGAGAGACCCAGTACTTC. J is TRBJ2-5 and V is TRBV6-5, with 7 positions matching TRBD2. The length of the CDR3 is 14 residues. Germline CDR1 reads MNHEY; CDR2 reads SVGAGI. Germline trimming cut 5 bases from V and 4 bases from J; bases unmatched to any gene: 7.

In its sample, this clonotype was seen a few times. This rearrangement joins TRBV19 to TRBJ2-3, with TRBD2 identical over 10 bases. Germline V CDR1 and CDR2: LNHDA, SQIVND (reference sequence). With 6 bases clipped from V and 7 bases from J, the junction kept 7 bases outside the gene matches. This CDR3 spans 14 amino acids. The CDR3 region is CASSWTSGTYTQYF. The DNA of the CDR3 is TGTGCCAGTAGCTGGACTAGCGGAACCTATACGCAGTATTTT.

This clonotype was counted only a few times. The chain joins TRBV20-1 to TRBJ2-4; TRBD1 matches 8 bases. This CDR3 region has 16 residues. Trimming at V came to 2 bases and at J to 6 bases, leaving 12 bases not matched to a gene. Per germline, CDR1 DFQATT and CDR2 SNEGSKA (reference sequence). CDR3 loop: CSARTRGQGALNIQYF. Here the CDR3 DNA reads TGCAGTGCTAGAACCCGCGGTCAGGGGGCGCTAAACATTCAGTACTTC.

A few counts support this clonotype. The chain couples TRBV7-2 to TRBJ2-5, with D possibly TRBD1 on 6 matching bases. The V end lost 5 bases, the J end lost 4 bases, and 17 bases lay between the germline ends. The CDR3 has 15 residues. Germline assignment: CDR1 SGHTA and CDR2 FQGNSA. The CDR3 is CASSPYRERGETQYF. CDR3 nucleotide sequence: TGTGCCAGCAGCCCATACAGGGAAAGAGGAGAGACCCAGTACTTC.

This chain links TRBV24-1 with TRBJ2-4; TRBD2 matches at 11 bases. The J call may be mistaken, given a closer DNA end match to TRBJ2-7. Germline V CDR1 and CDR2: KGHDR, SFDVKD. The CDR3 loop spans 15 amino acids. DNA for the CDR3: TGTGCCACCAGTCCTAGCGGGGGGAGCTCCTACGAGCAGTACTTC. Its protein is CATSPSGGSSYEQYF.